The rows below give T cell receptor beta chains drawn from one sample of a study of Ad26.COV2.S vaccination and SARS-CoV-2 variants. Only in-frame clones appear in the TCRdb table, and some are missing; sequencing was by immunoSEQ multiplex PCR. Seen here are approximately 410,000 clones, around 89% observed once, and the top ten hold 3.6%. Source: peripheral blood, taken in a trial of Ad26.COV2.S vaccine versus placebo. These receptors came from a person between 18 and 65 years old who received the Ad26.COV2.S COVID-19 vaccine or a placebo. Both conserved end residues are part of each CDR3. The D gene is left open where the match is weak. Size values are once, few and many counts, or a class for expanded clones, and some rows have none.

>NA|TRBD1|TRBV18|TRBJ1-4
CASSPTGSNEKLFF
TGTGCCAGCTCACCGACAGGGTCCAATGAAAAACTGTTTTTT
>NA|NA|TRBV2|TRBJ2-7
CASTGPSSYEQYF
TGTGCCAGCACGGGGCCGAGCTCCTACGAGCAGTACTTC
>NA|TRBD1|TRBV2|TRBJ2-7
CASSRTRTGSSYEQYF
TGTGCCAGCAGTCGAACCAGGACAGGGTCTTCCTACGAGCAGTACTTC
>NA|TRBD1|TRBV7-9|TRBJ1-6
CASSFGDRGPVTPLHF
TGTGCCAGCAGCTTTGGGGACAGGGGGCCGGTAACACCCCTCCACTTT
>NA|TRBD1|TRBV4-1|TRBJ2-2
CASSQEGTGNTGELFF
TGCGCCAGCAGCCAAGAAGGGACAGGGAACACCGGGGAGCTGTTTTTT
>NA|NA|TRBV5-6|TRBJ1-6
CASSLAVYREGSPLHF
TGTGCCAGCAGCTTGGCCGTATACAGGGAAGGGTCACCCCTCCACTTT
>NA|NA|TRBV7-2|TRBJ1-5
CASSLVQGSNQPQHF
TGTGCCAGCAGCTTAGTTCAGGGTAGCAATCAGCCCCAGCATTTT
>NA|NA|TRBV5-6|TRBJ2-3
CASSLGAGVRDTQYF
TGTGCCAGCAGCTTGGGGGCAGGGGTGAGAGATACGCAGTATTTT
>NA|NA|TRBV6-2/TRBV6-3|TRBJ2-1
CASSYRDPIPNNEQFF
TGTGCCAGCAGTTATCGGGATCCAATTCCTAACAATGAGCAGTTCTTC
>NA|NA|TRBV9|TRBJ2-4
CASSVGVGAKNIQYF
TGTGCCAGCAGCGTCGGTGTGGGGGCCAAAAACATTCAGTACTTC
>NA|NA|TRBV4-3|TRBJ2-4
CASSQGTSSEGIQYF
TGCGCCAGCAGCCAAGGCACCTCCTCGGAGGGCATTCAGTACTTC
>NA|NA|TRBV14|TRBJ1-2
CASSQGWDLYGYTF
TGTGCCAGCAGCCAGGGTTGGGACCTATATGGCTACACCTTC
>NA|NA|TRBV4-1|TRBJ1-5
CASSQVGRGNQPQHF
TGCGCCAGCAGCCAAGTAGGGCGCGGCAATCAGCCCCAGCATTTT
>NA|TRBD1|TRBV10-3|TRBJ1-2
CAISESFLRGLRGYTF
TGTGCCATCAGTGAGTCGTTCTTGAGGGGGCTTCGAGGCTACACCTTC
>NA|TRBD1|TRBV6-6|TRBJ1-6
CASRAGGFNSPLHF
TGTGCCAGCAGGGCAGGGGGTTTTAATTCACCCCTCCACTTT
>NA|NA|TRBV19|TRBJ2-7
CATSGGGVDEQYF
TGTGCCACATCTGGCGGCGGAGTCGACGAGCAGTACTTC
>NA|TRBD2|TRBV6-6|TRBJ2-7
CASSDSGGAGDEQYF
TGTGCCAGCAGTGACTCGGGGGGTGCGGGCGACGAGCAGTACTTC
>NA|NA|TRBV7-2|TRBJ2-2
CASSTGHSTGELFF
TGTGCCAGCAGCACCGGACACTCCACCGGGGAGCTGTTTTTT
>NA|TRBD1|TRBV13|TRBJ2-7
CASSEGQGIYEQYF
TGTGCCAGCAGCGAGGGACAGGGAATTTACGAGCAGTACTTC
>NA|NA|TRBV6-6|TRBJ1-6
CASSLQGTNSPLHF
TGTGCCAGCAGTTTACAGGGAACCAATTCACCCCTCCACTTT
>NA|TRBD1|TRBV29-1|TRBJ2-7
CSVTGISYEQYF
TGCAGCGTGACAGGGATCTCCTACGAGCAGTACTTC
>NA|NA|TRBV6-5|TRBJ1-3
CASSYDRFSGNTIYF
TGTGCCAGCAGTTACGACAGGTTCTCTGGAAACACCATATATTTT
>NA|NA|TRBV7-6|TRBJ2-5
CASGRSPQETQYF
TGTGCCAGCGGGAGATCCCCCCAAGAGACCCAGTACTTC
>once|TRBD1|TRBV7-3|TRBJ1-1
CASSEGQGLGEAFF
TGTGCCAGCAGCGAGGGACAGGGGCTGGGTGAAGCTTTCTTT